The 20 T cell receptor beta chains in this list originate from one sample, sequenced in a study of CD8+ T cells in alopecia areata listed by TCRdb under 2018. The protocol used for the library was the immunoSEQ multiplex PCR assay. To provide template for TCR sequencing, every sample had RNA extracted and reverse transcribed into cDNA. TCRdb obtained this table from immuneACCESS and retained in-frame rearrangements with V and J assigned. These tables miss some clones; where compared with another copy, unresolved V genes account for less than half of the shortfall, and the remainder is unexplained. This sample lists 140,000 or so clones; about two thirds were detected once. In total, the top ten clones hold 36% of the sample. The sequenced material came from CD8+ T cells sorted from blood. These receptors came from a human donor in good health.

This clone was recorded once. This chain connects TRBV9 to TRBJ2-7; no reliable D call. The CDR3 spans 12 residues. Deletions cut 5 bases from V and 5 bases from J, with 11 bases between. Germline CDR1 and CDR2: SGDLS and YYNGEE. The CDR3 protein is CASSPGPHEQYF. CDR3 nucleotides: TGTGCCAGCAGTCCGGGCCCTCACGAGCAGTACTTC.

This clone has more than one count but fewer than ten. For the CDR3, the DNA is TGCAGCGTTGAACAGTTGACTAGCGGGAGAGACAATGAGCAGTTCTTC. As protein: CSVEQLTSGRDNEQFF. The chain is built from TRBV29-1 and TRBJ2-1; 12 bases fit TRBD2. Trimming took 2 bases from V and 5 from J; bases not matched to a gene: 7. Per the germline V gene, CDR1 is SQVTM and CDR2 is ANQGSEA. There are 16 residues in the CDR3.

The J gene is TRBJ2-5, the V gene TRBV15; TRBD1 matches at 10 bases. The CDR3 length is 14 residues. V shed 5 bases, J shed 5 bases, and the junction held 5 bases outside the gene matches. Germline V gene sequence: CDR1 LNHNV, CDR2 YYDKDF (reference sequence). This CDR3 reads CATSEGTGDETQYF. CDR3 DNA sequence: TGTGCCACCAGCGAGGGGACAGGGGATGAGACCCAGTACTTC.

The chain combines TRBV15 with TRBJ1-1; D gene ambiguous. Germline V CDR1 and CDR2: LNHNV, YYDKDF (reference sequence). This CDR3 comprises 14 residues. V shed 1 base and J shed 2 bases, with 8 bases lying between them. CDR3: CATSRVGANTEAFF. The CDR3 DNA is TGTGCCACCAGCAGAGTGGGAGCCAACACTGAAGCTTTCTTT.

This clone was found a few times. V and J are TRBV27 and TRBJ1-1; possible D gene TRBD1, 6 bases. CDR1 and CDR2 (germline): MNHEY, SMNVEV (reference sequence). This CDR3 spans 13 amino acids. Trimming took 3 bases from V and 11 from J, leaving 16 bases between them. CDR3 amino acids: CASSLGPGDSAFF. The CDR3 DNA reads as TGTGCCAGCAGTTTGGGTCCAGGGGATTCGGCTTTCTTT.

The chain joins TRBV19 to TRBJ2-5; either TRBD1 or TRBD2 may supply D (6 bases each). CDR3 length: 14 residues. The ends were cut back, 5 bases at V and 1 base at J, with 11 bases in the middle. The germline CDR1 and CDR2 sequences are LNHDA and SQIVND (reference sequence). CDR3 residues: CASSAGHPQETQYF. CDR3 bases: TGTGCCAGTAGTGCGGGACACCCCCAAGAGACCCAGTACTTC.

The V and J genes are TRBV29-1 and TRBJ2-1; tentatively, D is TRBD1 (6 bases). Trimming took 6 bases from V and 3 from J, leaving 15 bases between them. This CDR3 comprises 14 residues. Germline values: CDR1 SQVTM, CDR2 ANQGSEA. The CDR3: CSVDGLQGYNEQFF. The CDR3 nucleotides are TGCAGCGTAGATGGTTTACAGGGCTACAATGAGCAGTTCTTC.

This rearrangement joins TRBV15 to TRBJ1-2; D ambiguous. The CDR3 runs to 14 residues. The germline CDR1 and CDR2 sequences are LNHNV and YYDKDF (reference sequence). Trimming stripped 3 bases from V and 3 bases from J, with 11 bases between. The CDR3 coding sequence is TGTGCCACCAGCAGGGTCCCTGCGGACTATGGCTACACCTTC. The encoded protein is CATSRVPADYGYTF. Supplemented by reference TRBV15 and TRBJ1-2, the full variable domain reads DAMVIQNPRYQVTQFGKPVTLSCSQTLNHNVMYWYQQKSSQAPKLLFHYYDKDFNNEADTPDNFQSRRPNTSFCFLDIRSPGLGDTAMYLCATSRVPADYGYTFGSGTRLTVV.

The chain has TRBV25-1 and TRBJ2-7, with no clear D. In germline, CDR1 is MGHDK, CDR2 SYGVNS. CDR3 length: 15 amino acids. V was trimmed by 0 bases and J by 5 bases, leaving 14 bases between them. Written as DNA, the CDR3 is TGTGCCAGCAGTGAATATCAGACGGCAGTCCACGAGCAGTACTTC. Encoded protein: CASSEYQTAVHEQYF.

The sample holds a few counts of this clone. The chain combines TRBV29-1 with TRBJ2-7, with D unclear. V lost 6 bases and J 3 bases, leaving 12 bases between the germline ends. Germline-derived CDR1 and CDR2 are SQVTM and ANQGSEA. The CDR3 sequence is 12 residues long. Here the CDR3 DNA reads TGCAGCGTGGGCCGAGACGGCTACGAGCAGTACTTC. Its translation: CSVGRDGYEQYF.

V and J are TRBV7-9 and TRBJ1-4; unclear D gene. CDR1 and CDR2 from the germline V gene are SEHNR and FQNEAQ (reference sequence). CDR3 length: 14 residues. V was trimmed by 0 bases and J by 8 bases, leaving 10 bases between them. The CDR3 is CASSLAGMEEKLFF. In DNA, the CDR3 is TGTGCCAGCAGCTTAGCAGGGATGGAGGAAAAACTGTTTTTT.

The rearrangement joins TRBV5-6 to TRBJ1-1; D perhaps matches TRBD1 (6 bases). From germline, CDR1 is SGHDT and CDR2 YYEEEE. The CDR3 covers 14 residues. Deletions cut 0 bases from V and 4 bases from J, with 10 bases between. The CDR3 coding sequence is TGTGCCAGCAGCTTGGGGGGGCAAAGCACTGAAGCTTTCTTT. It encodes CASSLGGQSTEAFF.

This clone has just a few counts. The chain links TRBV29-1 to TRBJ1-2; D uncertain. Trimming left V 0 bases short and J 1 base short, with 12 bases between. The CDR3 has 15 residues. Germline values: CDR1 SQVTM, CDR2 ANQGSEA. CDR3 nucleotide sequence: TGCAGCGTTGAAGATTGGGCAGGTTTTAACTATGGCTACACCTTC. The encoded protein is CSVEDWAGFNYGYTF. Together with reference TRBV29-1 and TRBJ1-2, the CDR3 gives the full variable domain: SAVISQKPSRDICQRGTSLTIQCQVDSQVTMMFWYRQQPGQSLTLIATANQGSEATYESGFVIDKFPISRPNLTFSTLTVSNMSPEDSSIYLCSVEDWAGFNYGYTFGSGTRLTVV.

J is TRBJ1-1 and V is TRBV30; D is perhaps TRBD1 (6 bases). This CDR3 spans 11 amino acids. V lost 4 bases, J lost 3 bases, and 6 bases lay in between. Germline lookup yields CDR1 GTSNPN and CDR2 SVGIG (reference sequence). The CDR3 region has the DNA TGTGCCTGGACAGGGGACACTGAAGCTTTCTTT. It is translated as CAWTGDTEAFF.

The table lists this clone with a few counts. J is TRBJ2-7 and V is TRBV29-1; D is unclear. The germline V gene encodes CDR1 SQVTM and CDR2 ANQGSEA. The CDR3 is made up of 13 amino acids. V shed 2 bases and J shed 2 bases, with 10 bases lying between them. In DNA, the CDR3 is TGCAGCGTTGAATATGGAGAAACCTACGAGCAGTACTTC. It is translated as CSVEYGETYEQYF.

As concerns this clone: The missing conserved phenylalanine or tryptophan at the end of this CDR3 makes a read error likely. The V call is TRBV9, the J call TRBJ2-7; 10 nucleotides line up with TRBD2. From germline, CDR1 is SGDLS and CDR2 YYNGEE. This CDR3 contains 16 residues. V shed 4 bases, J shed 4 bases, and the junction held 11 bases outside the gene matches. CDR3 residues: CASSPGGLAGAYEQYL. The DNA for the CDR3 is TGTGCCAGCAGCCCCGGCGGGCTAGCGGGAGCTTACGAGCAGTACCTC.

The rearrangement joins TRBV7-9 to TRBJ2-1, with D possibly matching TRBD2 (6 bases). Germline lookup yields CDR1 SEHNR and CDR2 FQNEAQ (reference sequence). The CDR3 is made up of 15 amino acids. Trimming cost V 3 bases and J 5 bases, with 14 bases left between them. In nucleotides, the CDR3 is TGTGCCAGCAGCTTCGTGGGAGGTTTGGACAATGAGCAGTTCTTC. Protein sequence: CASSFVGGLDNEQFF.

The sample holds a few counts of this clone. This chain links TRBV5-1 with TRBJ2-7, with 9 positions matching TRBD2. The CDR3 loop spans 16 amino acids. V lost 0 bases, J lost 3 bases, and 7 bases stayed unmatched. Germline CDR1 is SGHRS and CDR2 is YFSETQ. For the CDR3, the DNA is TGCGCCAGCAGCTTGGCCGGGGTAGCGGGAGTCTACGAGCAGTACTTC. As protein: CASSLAGVAGVYEQYF.

The chain uses TRBV20-1 and TRBJ2-7; a possible D gene is TRBD1 (6 bases). CDR3 length: 11 residues. V was pared by 6 bases and J by 6 bases, with 12 bases between. The germline V gene encodes CDR1 DFQATT and CDR2 SNEGSKA (reference sequence). The chain's CDR3 is CSALQGTEQYF. CDR3 DNA sequence: TGCAGTGCGCTACAGGGAACCGAGCAGTACTTC.

There are a few counts of this clone. The chain is built from TRBV5-1 and TRBJ2-1; 8 bases are a match to TRBD2. The CDR3 spans 16 residues. Germline-derived CDR1 and CDR2 are SGHRS and YFSETQ. V gave up 7 bases and J gave up 8 bases; unmatched junction bases: 17. The CDR3 sequence: CASAGAREGFFDEQFF. The CDR3 region has the DNA TGCGCCAGCGCGGGGGCCCGGGAGGGCTTTTTCGATGAGCAGTTCTTC. Supplemented by reference TRBV5-1 and TRBJ2-1, the full variable domain reads KAGVTQTPRYLIKTRGQQVTLSCSPISGHRSVSWYQQTPGQGLQFLFEYFSETQRNKGNFPGRFSGRQFSNSRSEMNVSTLELGDSALYLCASAGAREGFFDEQFFGPGTRLTVL.